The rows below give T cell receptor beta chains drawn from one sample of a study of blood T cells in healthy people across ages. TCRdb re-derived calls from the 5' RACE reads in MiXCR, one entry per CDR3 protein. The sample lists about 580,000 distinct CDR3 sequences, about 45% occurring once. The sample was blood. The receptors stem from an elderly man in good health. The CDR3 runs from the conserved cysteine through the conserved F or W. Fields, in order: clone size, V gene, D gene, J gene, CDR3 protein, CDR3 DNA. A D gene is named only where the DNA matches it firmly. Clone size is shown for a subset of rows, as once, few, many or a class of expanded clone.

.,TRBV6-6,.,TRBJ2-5,CASSYSTRSHGQYF,TGTGCCAGCAGTTATTCCACAAGGTCGCACGGGCAGTACTTC
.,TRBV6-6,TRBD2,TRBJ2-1,CANSYSGTSGGYNEQFF,TGTGCCAACAGTTACTCGGGGACTAGCGGGGGGTACAATGAGCAGTTCTTC
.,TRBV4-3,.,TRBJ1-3,CASSQDPRARGNTIYF,TGCGCCAGCAGCCAAGATCCCAGGGCTAGGGGAAACACCATATATTTT
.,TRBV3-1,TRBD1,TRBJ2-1,CASSQNPQGAYEQFF,TGTGCCAGCAGCCAAAACCCACAGGGGGCCTATGAGCAGTTCTTC
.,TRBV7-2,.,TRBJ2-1,CASSLGQGRAYNEQFF,TGTGCCAGCAGCTTAGGACAGGGGAGGGCCTACAATGAGCAGTTCTTC
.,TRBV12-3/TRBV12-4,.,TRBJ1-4,CASSLTRGVEREIKLFF,TGTGCCAGCAGTCTTACCCGCGGGGTGGAAAGGGAGATAAAACTGTTTTTT
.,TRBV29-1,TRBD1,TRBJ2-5,CSVEIPTGWETQYF,TGCAGCGTCGAAATACCGACAGGGTGGGAGACCCAGTACTTC
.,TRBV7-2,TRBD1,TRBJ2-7,CASSLATGDARREQYF,TGTGCCAGCAGCTTAGCGACAGGGGACGCCCGACGGGAGCAGTACTTC
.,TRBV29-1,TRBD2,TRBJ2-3,CSVGLADRDTQYF,TGCAGCGTGGGACTAGCGGATCGGGATACGCAGTATTTT
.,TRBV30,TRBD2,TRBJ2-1,CGGTSGRHNEQFF,TGTGGGGGGACTAGCGGGAGACACAATGAGCAGTTCTTC
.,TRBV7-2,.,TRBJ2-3,CASSYAGANTDTQYF,TGTGCCAGCAGCTACGCGGGGGCAAACACAGATACGCAGTATTTT
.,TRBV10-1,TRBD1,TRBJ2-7,CASSPRQGQSYEQYF,TGCGCCAGCAGTCCAAGACAGGGCCAATCCTACGAGCAGTACTTC
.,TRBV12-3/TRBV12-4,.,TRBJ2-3,CASSFEPATDTQYF,TGTGCCAGCAGTTTTGAGCCAGCCACAGATACGCAGTATTTT
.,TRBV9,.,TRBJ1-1,CASAPQVQDTEAFF,TGTGCCAGCGCCCCCCAGGTCCAGGACACTGAAGCTTTCTTT
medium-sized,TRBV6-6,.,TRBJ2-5,CASTTTATNQETQYF,TGTGCCAGCACGACCACGGCGACCAACCAAGAGACCCAGTACTTC
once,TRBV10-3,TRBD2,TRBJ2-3,CAISPRERTDTQYF,TGTGCCATCAGCCCGCGGGAGCGGACAGATACGCAGTATTTT
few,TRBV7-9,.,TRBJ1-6,CASSLQGLNSPLHF,TGTGCCAGCAGCTTACAGGGGCTCAATTCACCCCTCCACTTT
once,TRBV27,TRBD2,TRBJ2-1,CASSFIGTSGGASNEQFF,TGTGCCAGCAGTTTCATCGGGACTAGCGGGGGGGCTAGTAATGAGCAGTTCTTC
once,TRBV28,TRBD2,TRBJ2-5,CASSLASGFQETRYF,TGTGCCAGCAGTTTAGCTAGCGGATTCCAAGAGACCCGGTACTTC
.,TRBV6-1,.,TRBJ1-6,CASRVGAREGSLHF,TGTGCCAGCAGGGTCGGGGCGCGAGAGGGTTCCCTCCACTTT
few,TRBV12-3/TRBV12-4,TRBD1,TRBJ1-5,CASTSTGLSNQPQHF,TGTGCCAGCACCTCGACAGGGTTGAGCAATCAGCCCCAGCATTTT
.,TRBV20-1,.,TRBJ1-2,CSAAVDGLEAYGYTF,TGCAGTGCGGCCGTCGACGGTTTGGAGGCATATGGCTACACCTTC
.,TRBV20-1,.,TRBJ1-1,CSAKVMNTEAFF,TGCAGTGCTAAAGTTATGAACACTGAAGCTTTCTTT
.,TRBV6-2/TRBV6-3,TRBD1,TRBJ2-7,CASARPGTEDNEQYF,TGTGCCAGCGCTCGCCCCGGGACAGAGGACAATGAGCAGTACTTC
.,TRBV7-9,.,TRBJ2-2,CASSASDRELFF,TGTGCCAGCAGCGCCAGTGACCGGGAGCTGTTTTTT
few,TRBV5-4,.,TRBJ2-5,CASSSPGLGQETQYF,TGTGCCAGCAGCTCGCCGGGACTGGGACAAGAGACCCAGTACTTC